This TCR beta chain is drawn from a study of T cell responses to AZD1222 COVID-19 vaccine. Study results and limitations: Just 5 to 7 people given AZD1222 tested seropositive at baseline. Nearly half of the spike-specific TCRs reportedly recognize variant regions that carry no mutations.

Produced via immunoSEQ multiplex PCR; TCRdb's table is partial and in-frame only. The sample carries 150,000 to 200,000 clones, 80% to 95% recorded once. Comment on this clone: Its antigen is undetermined.

The study pooled second doses at about 4 or about 12 weeks. Germline V lookup: CDR1 MDHEN, CDR2 SYDVKM. The length of the CDR3 is 19 residues. The junction had 10 bases not matched to a gene; V was cut back by 3 bases and J by 1 base. This chain connects TRBV28 to TRBJ2-2; 11 nucleotides align to TRBD2. This TCR was recovered from an adult who received the AZD1222 COVID-19 vaccine. Sequences were derived from peripheral blood, sampled 28 days after the second AZD1222 dose. CDR3 sequence: CASSFGTSGPEQNTGELFF. The CDR3 nucleotides read TGTGCCAGCAGTTTCGGGACTAGCGGTCCAGAACAGAACACCGGGGAGCTGTTTTTT.